This TCR beta chain was obtained from a study of cytomegalovirus exposure and HLA in healthy donors. Here immunoSEQ multiplex PCR was the method, and the copy in TCRdb shows in-frame clones only, minus some. This table has under 150,000 clones, about 87% appearing once. General study findings and limits: In vitro testing confirmed a few CMV-associated chains as specific for CMV antigens. First-cohort TCR clusters were later found to tend to co-occur in the 90 to 150 validation repertoires. The majority of TCR sequences were rare, yet some public TCRs appeared in many donors.

CDR3 length: 14 amino acids. V lost 6 bases to trimming and J lost 0 bases, with 8 bases between them. The germline CDR1 and CDR2 sequences are LNHDA and SQIVND (reference sequence). About this clone: The antigen is undetermined.

The donors were members of the validation cohort, which comprised about 120 subjects and was separate from the first cohort of 600 to 850 subjects. The specimen sequenced was PBMCs. The chain employs TRBV19 and TRBJ1-4; D unclear. The TCR originated in a woman between 18 and 30 years old in good health and CMV-seronegative. CDR3 residues: CASRTPSTNEKLFF. CDR3 bases: TGTGCCAGTAGGACACCCTCAACTAATGAAAAACTGTTTTTT.